This is a list of T cell receptor beta chains from one sample in a study of blood T cell repertoires in COVID-19. Profiling relied on immunoSEQ multiplex PCR, and the TCRdb table lists in-frame clones only, not all of them. The sample has about 76,000 clones; approximately 80% are singletons. Source material: peripheral blood. Receptor source: a human donor in a cohort sampled during active COVID-19. Both conserved end residues are part of each CDR3. D genes are given only for firm matches. The size field is filled for only some rows; it gives once, few, many or a size class.

CDR3: CASSPVGLAQETQYF; DNA: TGTGCCAGCAGCCCGGTCGGGCTAGCCCAAGAGACCCAGTACTTC; J: TRBJ2-5; size: once; D: -; V: TRBV6-2/TRBV6-3
CDR3: CASSIDAVNTEAFF; DNA: TGTGCCAGTAGTATAGACGCGGTGAACACTGAAGCTTTCTTT; J: TRBJ1-1; size: -; D: -; V: TRBV19
CDR3: CASAPGGPYNEQFF; DNA: TGTGCTAGTGCCCCAGGAGGGCCCTACAATGAGCAGTTCTTC; J: TRBJ2-1; size: once; D: -; V: TRBV12-5
CDR3: CASSLSGGPYNEQFF; DNA: TGTGCCAGCAGCTTAAGCGGGGGCCCCTACAATGAGCAGTTCTTC; J: TRBJ2-1; size: -; D: -; V: TRBV7-3
CDR3: CAWSVQAGNYGYTF; DNA: TGTGCCTGGAGTGTACAGGCTGGGAACTATGGCTACACCTTC; J: TRBJ1-2; size: -; D: -; V: TRBV30
CDR3: CASSLYKGASGNTIYF; DNA: TGTGCCAGCAGTTTATATAAGGGGGCCTCTGGAAACACCATATATTTT; J: TRBJ1-3; size: -; D: TRBD1; V: TRBV28
CDR3: CASRRNWAETYSPLHF; DNA: TGTGCCAGCAGAAGAAACTGGGCAGAAACTTATTCACCCCTCCACTTT; J: TRBJ1-6; size: -; D: -; V: TRBV28
CDR3: CASRGTGGSHEQYF; DNA: TGCGCCAGCAGAGGGACAGGGGGCTCACACGAGCAGTACTTC; J: TRBJ2-7; size: -; D: TRBD1; V: TRBV5-1
CDR3: CASSIGQGEHF; DNA: TGTGCCAGTAGTATAGGCCAGGGTGAGCATTTT; J: TRBJ1-5; size: -; D: -; V: TRBV19
CDR3: CASSPMGQGHLDTQYF; DNA: TGTGCCAGCAGCCCGATGGGACAGGGCCATCTGGATACGCAGTATTTT; J: TRBJ2-3; size: -; D: TRBD1; V: TRBV7-9
CDR3: CAISEPTSGGAAEQFF; DNA: TGTGCCATCAGTGAGCCGACTAGCGGGGGGGCCGCTGAGCAGTTCTTC; J: TRBJ2-1; size: once; D: TRBD2; V: TRBV10-3
CDR3: CASSYSLTSGGEAQYF; DNA: TGTGCCAGCAGTTACTCCCTGACTAGCGGAGGGGAGGCCCAGTACTTC; J: TRBJ2-5; size: few; D: TRBD2; V: TRBV6-6
CDR3: CASSPGGGSLGIYGYTF; DNA: TGCGCCAGCAGCCCCGGAGGCGGATCCCTTGGTATCTATGGCTACACCTTC; J: TRBJ1-2; size: once; D: -; V: TRBV5-1
CDR3: CASSSSLNTGELFF; DNA: TGCGCCAGCAGCTCCTCTCTGAACACCGGGGAGCTGTTTTTT; J: TRBJ2-2; size: -; D: -; V: TRBV5-1
CDR3: CASSRGLSNEKLFF; DNA: TGTGCCAGCAGCCGGGGACTATCGAATGAAAAACTGTTTTTT; J: TRBJ1-4; size: -; D: -; V: TRBV5-6
CDR3: CASSNRDTRGGLFF; DNA: TGTGCCAGCAGCAACCGGGACACCAGAGGGGGGCTGTTTTTT; J: TRBJ2-2; size: -; D: -; V: TRBV6-5
CDR3: CASSTRGSADTQYF; DNA: TGTGCCAGCAGTACCAGGGGGTCGGCAGATACGCAGTATTTT; J: TRBJ2-3; size: -; D: TRBD1; V: TRBV7-2
CDR3: CASSSRTGLGLEVAKNIQYF; DNA: TGCGCCAGCAGCTCTCGCACAGGGTTGGGATTGGAAGTAGCCAAAAACATTCAGTACTTC; J: TRBJ2-4; size: -; D: -; V: TRBV5-1
CDR3: CASRPGQGNEQYF; DNA: TGTGCCAGCAGGCCGGGACAGGGAAACGAGCAGTACTTC; J: TRBJ2-7; size: -; D: TRBD1; V: TRBV27
CDR3: CASSQGILAGGQNEQFF; DNA: TGTGCCAGCAGCCAGGGCATTCTAGCGGGGGGACAGAATGAGCAGTTCTTC; J: TRBJ2-1; size: -; D: TRBD2; V: TRBV5-6
CDR3: CASGLRWTESSGNTIYF; DNA: TGTGCTAGTGGTTTGAGATGGACAGAGAGCTCTGGAAACACCATATATTTT; J: TRBJ1-3; size: -; D: -; V: TRBV12-5
CDR3: CSVETSGINTDTQYF; DNA: TGCAGCGTTGAAACTAGCGGAATCAACACAGATACGCAGTATTTT; J: TRBJ2-3; size: -; D: TRBD2; V: TRBV29-1
CDR3: CSARAVNEQFF; DNA: TGCAGTGCTAGAGCGGTGAATGAGCAGTTCTTC; J: TRBJ2-1; size: -; D: -; V: TRBV20-1
CDR3: CASRPKGTAPYEQYF; DNA: TGTGCCAGTAGACCAAAAGGGACAGCTCCCTACGAGCAGTACTTC; J: TRBJ2-7; size: -; D: TRBD1; V: TRBV19
CDR3: CASSPAVNQPQHF; DNA: TGTGCCAGCTCACCGGCAGTCAATCAGCCCCAGCATTTT; J: TRBJ1-5; size: few; D: -; V: TRBV18
CDR3: CASSQASGTSANEQFF; DNA: TGTGCCAGCAGCCAAGCATCCGGGACTAGCGCCAATGAGCAGTTCTTC; J: TRBJ2-1; size: -; D: TRBD2; V: TRBV4-2
CDR3: CASSRRSGEQYF; DNA: TGTGCCAGTAGCCGCCGATCCGGCGAGCAGTACTTC; J: TRBJ2-7; size: -; D: -; V: TRBV19
CDR3: CASCRDTHTDTQYF; DNA: TGTGCCAGCTGCCGGGACACACACACAGATACGCAGTATTTT; J: TRBJ2-3; size: -; D: -; V: TRBV7-9
CDR3: CASSSRGLGYNSPLHF; DNA: TGTGCCAGTAGCTCCAGGGGTCTTGGCTATAATTCACCCCTCCACTTT; J: TRBJ1-6; size: -; D: -; V: TRBV19
CDR3: CASSQDGTSEVYEQYF; DNA: TGCGCCAGCAGCCAAGACGGGACTAGCGAAGTTTACGAGCAGTACTTC; J: TRBJ2-7; size: -; D: TRBD2; V: TRBV4-1
CDR3: CASSPGGEPSNEQFF; DNA: TGTGCCAGCAGCCCTGGAGGGGAGCCGAGCAATGAGCAGTTCTTC; J: TRBJ2-1; size: -; D: -; V: TRBV7-8
CDR3: CASSLGQGARHNSPLHF; DNA: TGTGCCAGCAGTCTTGGACAGGGGGCGCGCCATAATTCACCCCTCCACTTT; J: TRBJ1-6; size: few; D: TRBD1; V: TRBV6-6
CDR3: CASSYSRLEGTGELFF; DNA: TGTGCCAGCAGTTACTCCCGACTAGAGGGCACCGGGGAGCTGTTTTTT; J: TRBJ2-2; size: -; D: -; V: TRBV6-6
CDR3: CASSHGTGTQGAQETQYF; DNA: TGTGCCAGCAGTCACGGGACAGGAACGCAGGGGGCCCAAGAGACCCAGTACTTC; J: TRBJ2-5; size: -; D: TRBD1; V: TRBV28
CDR3: CASSQRQYNEQFF; DNA: TGTGCCAGCAGCCAACGACAGTACAATGAGCAGTTCTTC; J: TRBJ2-1; size: -; D: -; V: TRBV3-1/TRBV3-2
CDR3: CASSRRGTGPQETQYF; DNA: TGTGCCAGCAGCAGAAGAGGGACAGGGCCTCAAGAGACCCAGTACTTC; J: TRBJ2-5; size: -; D: TRBD1; V: TRBV7-9
CDR3: CASSSGTTETQYF; DNA: TGTGCCAGCTCCTCTGGGACTACAGAGACCCAGTACTTC; J: TRBJ2-5; size: -; D: TRBD2; V: TRBV18
CDR3: CASSPLPGLAGHEQFF; DNA: TGCGCCAGCAGCCCCCTTCCGGGACTAGCGGGGCATGAGCAGTTCTTC; J: TRBJ2-1; size: -; D: TRBD2; V: TRBV5-1
CDR3: CASSPVAGVYTGELFF; DNA: TGTGCCAGCAGCCCGGTAGCGGGAGTTTACACCGGGGAGCTGTTTTTT; J: TRBJ2-2; size: -; D: TRBD2; V: TRBV5-4
CDR3: CASSETERFYGYTF; DNA: TGTGCCAGCAGTGAAACAGAACGATTCTATGGCTACACCTTC; J: TRBJ1-2; size: -; D: -; V: TRBV6-1
CDR3: CASSLGNTRHNEQFF; DNA: TGTGCCAGCAGCTTGGGGAATACTAGGCACAATGAGCAGTTCTTC; J: TRBJ2-1; size: few; D: -; V: TRBV7-9
CDR3: CASSQEALAGSYNEQFF; DNA: TGTGCCAGCAGCCAAGAAGCCCTAGCGGGGTCCTACAATGAGCAGTTCTTC; J: TRBJ2-1; size: -; D: TRBD2; V: TRBV3-1/TRBV3-2
CDR3: CASSRVRGGGGSNEQFF; DNA: TGTGCCAGTAGTAGGGTCAGGGGTGGCGGGGGGAGCAATGAGCAGTTCTTC; J: TRBJ2-1; size: -; D: TRBD2; V: TRBV19
CDR3: CASSSAGLADTQYF; DNA: TGTGCCAGCAGTTCCGCGGGTTTAGCAGATACGCAGTATTTT; J: TRBJ2-3; size: -; D: -; V: TRBV28
CDR3: CASSYWQGAWEQFF; DNA: TGTGCCAGCAGCTACTGGCAGGGGGCGTGGGAGCAGTTCTTC; J: TRBJ2-1; size: once; D: TRBD1; V: TRBV3-1/TRBV3-2
CDR3: CASSLGLNTGELFF; DNA: TGTGCCAGCAGCTTGGGACTTAACACCGGGGAGCTGTTTTTT; J: TRBJ2-2; size: -; D: -; V: TRBV5-4
CDR3: CASSLTVASGRTREQFF; DNA: TGTGCCAGCAGCTTAACTGTGGCTAGCGGGAGGACAAGGGAGCAGTTCTTC; J: TRBJ2-1; size: once; D: TRBD2; V: TRBV11-3
CDR3: CASSLSGGANVLTF; DNA: TGTGCCAGCAGTTTATCGGGCGGGGCCAACGTCCTGACTTTC; J: TRBJ2-6; size: -; D: -; V: TRBV27
CDR3: CASSYTAGGFTDTQYF; DNA: TGTGCCAGCAGTTACACAGCAGGGGGTTTCACAGATACGCAGTATTTT; J: TRBJ2-3; size: -; D: TRBD1; V: TRBV6-5
CDR3: CASSLGRSYNEQFF; DNA: TGCGCCAGCAGCTTGGGAAGGAGTTACAATGAGCAGTTCTTC; J: TRBJ2-1; size: -; D: -; V: TRBV5-1
CDR3: CASSFHRDRAEKLFF; DNA: TGTGCCAGCAGTTTCCACCGGGACAGGGCTGAAAAACTGTTTTTT; J: TRBJ1-4; size: -; D: TRBD1; V: TRBV27
CDR3: CASRTPGQGPNQPQHF; DNA: TGTGCCAGTAGGACCCCGGGACAGGGGCCAAATCAGCCCCAGCATTTT; J: TRBJ1-5; size: -; D: TRBD1; V: TRBV19
CDR3: CASSSGTTRKKGYTF; DNA: TGTGCCAGCAGCTCGGGAACAACACGAAAAAAAGGCTACACCTTC; J: TRBJ1-2; size: few; D: -; V: TRBV7-2
CDR3: CASSPDRMNTEAFF; DNA: TGTGCCAGCAGCCCGGACAGGATGAACACTGAAGCTTTCTTT; J: TRBJ1-1; size: -; D: TRBD1; V: TRBV7-3
CDR3: CASSRQENQPQHF; DNA: TGTGCCAGCAGTCGACAGGAGAATCAGCCCCAGCATTTT; J: TRBJ1-5; size: once; D: -; V: TRBV6-5
CDR3: CAIRGTAKNYGYTF; DNA: TGTGCCATCAGGGGGACAGCGAAAAACTATGGCTACACCTTC; J: TRBJ1-2; size: few; D: TRBD1; V: TRBV10-3
CDR3: CASSLGWAGEETQYF; DNA: TGTGCCAGCAGCTTAGGTTGGGCGGGAGAAGAGACCCAGTACTTC; J: TRBJ2-5; size: -; D: TRBD2; V: TRBV11-1
CDR3: CASSPGQNTEAFF; DNA: TGTGCCAGCTCACCAGGGCAGAACACTGAAGCTTTCTTT; J: TRBJ1-1; size: -; D: -; V: TRBV18
CDR3: CASSPRLGLDRYGYTF; DNA: TGTGCCAGCAGCCCCAGACTGGGGCTGGACAGATATGGCTACACCTTC; J: TRBJ1-2; size: -; D: -; V: TRBV3-1/TRBV3-2
CDR3: CASSGPGGPQETQYF; DNA: TGTGCCAGCTCCGGCCCGGGGGGGCCCCAAGAGACCCAGTACTTC; J: TRBJ2-5; size: -; D: TRBD2; V: TRBV18